The 23 T cell receptor beta chains below come from one sample, sequenced in a study of early T cells in non-severe SARS-CoV-2 infection. TCRdb recomputed calls from the 5' RACE reads with MiXCR, one row per CDR3 protein. The profile shows 70,000 to 90,000 distinct CDR3 sequences, around 9.3% of them singletons. Sequenced material: whole blood, taken at baseline. The receptors here all came from an adult who was a healthcare worker with PCR-confirmed SARS-CoV-2 infection or an uninfected control (not recorded which).

This clonotype appeared many times. The chain is built from TRBV7-9 and TRBJ2-3, with 7 bases identical to TRBD2. The CDR3 is 15 amino acids. The germline gives CDR1 SEHNR, CDR2 FQNEAQ (reference sequence). Unmatched junction bases numbered 7, after V lost 1 base and J lost 6 bases. Here the CDR3 DNA reads TGTGCCAGCAGCTTAGGCGGGAGAGGTTTGGATACGCAGTATTTT. This gives the protein CASSLGGRGLDTQYF.

In this sample, this clonotype turned up many times. V is TRBV3-1 and J is TRBJ2-3; possibly TRBD2 for D (5 bases). Deletions cut 1 base from V and 2 bases from J, with 10 bases between. The V gene's germline CDR1 is LGHDT and CDR2 YNNKEL (reference sequence). This CDR3 comprises 15 residues. The CDR3 sequence: CASSQGGSYTDTQYF. The DNA of the CDR3 is TGTGCCAGCAGCCAAGGCGGGTCTTACACAGATACGCAGTATTTT.

This clonotype was seen many times. V usage is TRBV10-3 and J usage is TRBJ2-7, with TRBD2 identical over 10 bases. V shed 1 base and J 6 bases; nucleotides not matched to a gene: 15. This CDR3 spans 18 amino acids. Germline V gene data show CDR1 as ENHRY and CDR2 as SYGVKD. The CDR3 here is CAISEFPDSAGGYTEQYF. CDR3 DNA: TGTGCCATCAGTGAGTTCCCAGATTCAGCGGGAGGGTATACCGAGCAGTACTTC.

The J gene is TRBJ2-6, the V gene TRBV28; unclear D gene. The germline V and J ends were trimmed by 7 bases and 1 base, with 14 bases remaining between them. CDR1 is MDHEN and CDR2 is SYDVKM in the germline V gene. The CDR3 runs to 16 residues. The CDR3 DNA reads TGTGCCAGCAACCCCGTCGTGGGGTCTGGGGCCAACGTCCTGACTTTC. Its protein product is CASNPVVGSGANVLTF.

This clonotype was seen a few times. The chain recombines TRBV10-3 with TRBJ2-1; tentatively, D is TRBD2 (5 bases). CDR3 length: 14 amino acids. Germline CDR1 and CDR2: ENHRY and SYGVKD. Trimming cost V 5 bases and J 4 bases, with 12 bases left between them. The CDR3 loop reads CAISYSGVYNEQFF. The CDR3 coding sequence is TGTGCCATCAGTTACAGCGGTGTATACAATGAGCAGTTCTTC.

This clonotype has more than one count but fewer than ten. The chain links TRBV5-1 to TRBJ2-2, with a tentative D call TRBD1 (6 bases). This CDR3 has 14 residues. Trimming left V 3 bases short and J 5 bases short, with 11 bases between. The germline CDR1 and CDR2 sequences are SGHRS and YFSETQ. The CDR3 protein is CASSSGALTGELFF. CDR3 coding DNA: TGCGCCAGCAGCTCAGGGGCGCTGACCGGGGAGCTGTTTTTT.

The gene calls are TRBV30 and TRBJ2-2, with 11 bases identical to TRBD1. Germline CDR1 and CDR2: GTSNPN and SVGIG (reference sequence). This CDR3 is built from 14 residues. J was trimmed by 6 bases and V by 2 bases; bases with no gene match: 2. The CDR3: CAWSSGQGAGELFF. The CDR3 DNA sequence: TGTGCCTGGAGTTCGGGACAGGGGGCCGGGGAGCTGTTTTTT.

This clonotype was counted only a few times. CDR3 nucleotides: TGTGCCAGCAGCTTAGATCCTAGTTCCCACGAGCAGTACTTC. Its protein product is CASSLDPSSHEQYF. The rearrangement links TRBV7-2 to TRBJ2-7, with unresolved D. Germline V gives CDR1 SGHTA, CDR2 FQGNSA. The CDR3 runs 14 residues. The V end lost 1 base, the J end lost 5 bases, and 12 bases lay between the germline ends.

The sample holds many counts of this clonotype. J is TRBJ2-7 and V is TRBV12-3 or TRBV12-4; D unclear. Trimming left V 2 bases short and J 5 bases short, with 7 bases between. This CDR3 comprises 12 residues. CDR3 in amino acids: CASSLLVHEQYF. The CDR3 DNA reads as TGTGCCAGCAGTTTACTGGTCCACGAGCAGTACTTC.

This clonotype was observed a handful of times. The chain uses TRBV6-1 and TRBJ2-6; D is undetermined. Germline V CDR1 and CDR2: MNHNS, SASEGT. The V end was cut by 7 bases, the J end by 1 base, with 5 bases between. There are 13 residues in the CDR3. The CDR3 sequence is CASTSSGANVLTF. In DNA form, the CDR3 reads TGTGCCAGCACCTCATCTGGGGCCAACGTCCTGACTTTC.

The rearrangement joins TRBV3-1 to TRBJ1-2; D is possibly TRBD1 (5 bases). This CDR3 has 13 amino acids. Deletions cut 4 bases from V and 6 bases from J, with 12 bases between. Per germline, CDR1 LGHDT and CDR2 YNNKEL (reference sequence). The CDR3 sequence is CASSPGTGDGYTF. CDR3 nucleotide sequence: TGTGCCAGCAGCCCCGGGACGGGAGATGGCTACACCTTC. Based on the CDR3 plus reference TRBV3-1 and TRBJ1-2, the full variable domain is DTAVSQTPKYLVTQMGNDKSIKCEQNLGHDTMYWYKQDSKKFLKIMFSYNNKELIINETVPNRFSPKSPDKAHLNLHINSLELGDSAVYFCASSPGTGDGYTFGSGTRLTVV.

This clonotype was recorded a few times. The V gene is TRBV6-2 or TRBV6-3, the J gene TRBJ2-3; D possibly corresponds to TRBD1 (5 bases). CDR1 MNHEY and CDR2 SVGEGT come from the germline V gene. There are 15 residues in the CDR3. V lost 2 bases and J 4 bases, leaving 13 bases between the germline ends. The CDR3 DNA reads TGTGCCAGCAGTTACCCCCCGGACATCGCAGATACGCAGTATTTT. Protein sequence: CASSYPPDIADTQYF.

This clonotype was counted many times. J is TRBJ1-1 and V is TRBV20-1; possible D gene TRBD1, 5 bases. The CDR3 consists of 16 residues. Trimming took 1 base from V and 1 from J, leaving 16 bases between them. Germline CDR1 is DFQATT and CDR2 is SNEGSKA (reference sequence). The CDR3 reads CSARAEWGLGNTEAFF. CDR3 in DNA: TGCAGTGCTAGAGCTGAGTGGGGGTTGGGGAACACTGAAGCTTTCTTT.

V usage is TRBV28 and J usage is TRBJ1-1; D might be TRBD1 (5 bases). The CDR3 runs 14 residues. V lost 7 bases and J 5 bases, leaving 17 bases between the germline ends. CDR1 and CDR2 (germline): MDHEN, SYDVKM. Here the CDR3 DNA reads TGTGCCAGCACGCCATCAGGGAGAGGGACTGAAGCTTTCTTT. It specifies CASTPSGRGTEAFF.

This rearrangement joins TRBV7-6 to TRBJ2-7, with D perhaps assigned TRBD1 or TRBD2 (7 bases each). Germline values: CDR1 SGHVS, CDR2 FNYEAQ. V lost 5 bases and J 1 base, leaving 15 bases between the germline ends. The CDR3 consists of 15 residues. The CDR3 DNA reads TGTGCCAGCAGCCGCGGGGGACAGAGGTCCTACGAGCAGTACTTC. Protein product: CASSRGGQRSYEQYF.

This clonotype was seen only a few times. This chain joins TRBV5-1 and TRBJ1-1, with D perhaps TRBD1 (6 bases). The germline V gene encodes CDR1 SGHRS and CDR2 YFSETQ. The CDR3 loop spans 11 amino acids. V lost 7 bases, J lost 11 bases, and 15 bases lay in between. The DNA for the CDR3 is TGCGCCAGCCGGGAGGGGGTCGACGCTTTCTTT. Its protein is CASREGVDAFF. Drawing the rest from reference TRBV5-1 and TRBJ1-1, the complete variable domain is KAGVTQTPRYLIKTRGQQVTLSCSPISGHRSVSWYQQTPGQGLQFLFEYFSETQRNKGNFPGRFSGRQFSNSRSEMNVSTLELGDSALYLCASREGVDAFFGQGTRLTVV.

This clonotype turned up a few times. This chain links TRBV18 with TRBJ2-6; D perhaps matches TRBD1 (6 bases). V shed 0 bases and J shed 0 bases, with 12 bases lying between them. The CDR3 loop spans 18 amino acids. The germline V gene has CDR1 KGHSH and CDR2 LQKENI. CDR3 DNA sequence: TGTGCCAGCTCACCACCTGGAAGGGGGTTCTCTGGGGCCAACGTCCTGACTTTC. It is translated as CASSPPGRGFSGANVLTF.

There are many counts of this clonotype. The chain joins TRBV12-3 or TRBV12-4 to TRBJ2-7, with TRBD1 identical over 7 bases. Trimming cost V 6 bases and J 5 bases; bases outside gene matches: 4. This CDR3 has 12 residues. The CDR3 region has the DNA TGTGCCAGCAGCCCGGGACAGAACGAGCAGTACTTC. Its translation is CASSPGQNEQYF.

This rearrangement joins TRBV5-1 to TRBJ2-1; 14 bases match TRBD2. The CDR3 sequence is 18 residues long. With V trimmed by 5 bases and J by 8 bases, 15 bases remained unmatched. Germline values: CDR1 SGHRS, CDR2 YFSETQ. This CDR3 is CASRMGLAGEIGLDEQFF. For the CDR3, the DNA is TGCGCCAGCAGGATGGGACTAGCGGGAGAAATAGGTTTGGATGAGCAGTTCTTC.

In this sample, this clonotype turned up a few times. The chain has TRBV10-1 and TRBJ1-4; D remains ambiguous. Germline V gene sequence: CDR1 WNHNN, CDR2 SYGVQD (reference sequence). The V end was cut by 2 bases, the J end by 3 bases, with 10 bases between. The CDR3 consists of 15 residues. The DNA for the CDR3 is TGCGCCAGCAGTGAGGGCATCGGTTCTAATGAAAAACTGTTTTTT. Residues: CASSEGIGSNEKLFF.

This clonotype was counted many times. This chain uses TRBV5-5 with TRBJ1-2; D remains ambiguous. In germline, CDR1 is SGHKS, CDR2 YYEKEE (reference sequence). The V end was cut by 4 bases, the J end by 5 bases, with 21 bases between. This CDR3 region has 16 residues. The CDR3 DNA follows: TGTGCCAGCAGCCCGGCGGCGGGCCACCAGTTGTATGGCTACACCTTC. Its translation is CASSPAAGHQLYGYTF. Together with reference TRBV5-5 and TRBJ1-2, the CDR3 gives the full variable domain: DAGVTQSPTHLIKTRGQQVTLRCSPISGHKSVSWYQQVLGQGPQFIFQYYEKEERGRGNFPDRFSARQFPNYSSELNVNALLLGDSALYLCASSPAAGHQLYGYTFGSGTRLTVV.

This clonotype has only a few counts. The CDR3 protein is CASSSRSAGTVFF. CDR3 in DNA: TGTGCCAGCAGTTCCCGGTCCGCCGGGACGGTGTTTTTT. V usage is TRBV12-3 or TRBV12-4 and J usage is TRBJ2-2, with D perhaps TRBD1 or TRBD2 (5 bases each). This CDR3 has 13 residues. Trimming cost V 4 bases and J 15 bases, with 18 bases left between them.

In its sample, this clonotype was seen many times. The J gene is TRBJ1-6, the V gene TRBV20-1; D is unresolved. V was trimmed by 6 bases and J by 7 bases, leaving 13 bases between them. The germline V gene encodes CDR1 DFQATT and CDR2 SNEGSKA (reference sequence). CDR3 length: 13 amino acids. The chain's CDR3 is CSARSNPNSPLHF. The CDR3 DNA reads as TGCAGTGCCCGGAGTAACCCAAATTCACCCCTCCACTTT.